This T cell receptor (beta chain) was found in a study of blood T cell repertoires in COVID-19. Repertoires were generated with immunoSEQ multiplex PCR, while TCRdb's copy carries only in-frame clones and drops some. Of about 160,000 clones listed, roughly 90% are singletons. The CDR3 consists of 14 residues. CDR1 MNHEY and CDR2 SVGAGI come from the germline V gene. Trimming took 6 bases from V and 4 from J, leaving 15 bases between them. The chain combines TRBV6-5 with TRBJ1-1, with D perhaps matching TRBD1 (6 bases). The clonotype comes from a man younger than 40 with COVID-19, enrolled during active disease. The sequenced sample was peripheral blood. CDR3 region: CASSRGQGPTEAFF. CDR3 sequence (DNA): TGTGCCAGCAGCAGAGGGCAGGGGCCCACTGAAGCTTTCTTT.